Presented here are 17 T cell receptor beta chains from one specimen sequenced in a study of circulating CD8 cells and anti-PD-1 response in melanoma (dated by TCRdb to 2020 to 2021). Four subsets defined by PD-1 and/or TIGIT were sorted from live CD3+CD8+TCRalphabeta+ cells on a BD FACSAria II cell sorter. Sequenced on a NextSeq 500. The QIAseq Immune Repertoire RNA Library Kit, Human TCR Panel was used to prepare TCR libraries from approximately 15 ng of total RNA. TCRdb ran its own pipeline on the public reads, namely fastp trimming at Q25 and MiXCR clone calling, and kept in-frame beta chains. One record per CDR3 amino acid sequence lists the most common genes and DNA. The sample table holds approximately 160 distinct CDR3 sequences, of which about 6% were seen once. The top ten clonotypes cover approximately 62% of the sample. The sequencing here drew on CD8+ T cells from PBMCs, taken at baseline or after one month of anti-PD-1 therapy (not recorded which). The source of these receptors is a human donor with melanoma.

This chain connects TRBV19 to TRBJ2-5; D is uncertain. V was pared by 6 bases and J by 2 bases, with 10 bases between. Germline CDR1 LNHDA, CDR2 SQIVND (reference sequence). The CDR3 contains 13 residues. The CDR3 region has the DNA TGTGCCAGTAGCGGCCTAACACAAGAGACCCAGTACTTC. It translates to CASSGLTQETQYF.

This clonotype is medium-sized (0.01 to 0.1%). The junction departs from germline at one end; a sequencing error may be responsible. The gene calls are TRBV12-3 or TRBV12-4 and TRBJ1-1; weak D call: TRBD1 (5 bases). The CDR3 covers 12 residues. The CDR3 reads CASSQGGTGMIF. The DNA for the CDR3 is TGTGCCAGCAGCCAAGGTGGGACGGGGATGATCTTT.

This sequence joins TRBV11-2 and TRBJ2-7; 9 bases are a match to TRBD2. Trimming at V came to 3 bases and at J to 6 bases, leaving 6 bases not matched to a gene. This CDR3 comprises 14 residues. Germline V gene lookup returns CDR1 SGHAT and CDR2 FQNNGV. The CDR3 protein is CASSLGASGTEQYF. DNA of the CDR3: TGTGCCAGCAGCTTGGGGGCTAGCGGGACCGAGCAGTACTTC. Full variable domain (remainder filled in from reference TRBV11-2 and TRBJ2-7): EAGVAQSPRYKIIEKRQSVAFWCNPISGHATLYWYQQILGQGPKLLIQFQNNGVVDDSQLPKDRFSAERLKGVDSTLKIQPAKLEDSAVYLCASSLGASGTEQYFGPGTRLTVT.

Sample share makes this clonotype large (0.1 to 1%). The rearrangement joins TRBV20-1 to TRBJ2-7, with D perhaps matching TRBD1 (6 bases). V lost 6 bases to trimming and J lost 5 bases, with 14 bases between them. From germline, CDR1 is DFQATT and CDR2 SNEGSKA (reference sequence). The CDR3 sequence is 12 residues long. The CDR3 is CSAPGQWDEQYF. The CDR3 DNA follows: TGCAGTGCCCCCGGACAGTGGGACGAGCAGTACTTC.

This clonotype has only a few counts. The J gene is TRBJ1-1, the V gene TRBV29-1, with D tentatively TRBD1 (6 bases). The CDR3 contains 12 residues. Germline V gives CDR1 SQVTM, CDR2 ANQGSEA. Trimming left V 4 bases short and J 5 bases short, with 11 bases between. CDR3 sequence reads: CSVGGGGTEAFF. The CDR3 nucleotides read TGCAGCGTTGGAGGGGGAGGAACTGAAGCTTTCTTT.

This clonotype is classed as large (0.1 to 1%). The chain joins TRBV11-1 to TRBJ2-2; the match to TRBD2 covers 9 bases. This CDR3 has 15 residues. Germline loops: CDR1 SGHAT, CDR2 FQDESV (reference sequence). The J segment lost 7 bases and the V segment lost 5 bases, leaving 8 bases of the junction unmatched. CDR3 nucleotide sequence: TGTGCCAGCAGCCTGGCGGGGGGGCATGGCGGGGAGCTGTTTTTT. Translated: CASSLAGGHGGELFF.

By sample fraction, this clonotype is medium-sized. This chain connects TRBV20-1 to TRBJ2-3; unclear D gene. The germline V and J ends were trimmed by 0 bases and 3 bases, with 10 bases remaining between them. Germline CDR1 DFQATT, CDR2 SNEGSKA (reference sequence). This CDR3 is 14 amino acids long. As DNA, the CDR3 is TGCAGTGCTAGAGATGATCTAGGGACAGATACGCAGTATTTT. This codes for CSARDDLGTDTQYF.

By share, this clonotype counts as large. CDR3 coding DNA: TGTGCCTGGAGTAAACGACTCCGTGGGGGGAACACTGAAGCTTTCTTT. Its translation is CAWSKRLRGGNTEAFF. This rearrangement joins TRBV30 to TRBJ1-1; the D gene is possibly TRBD1 (5 bases). The CDR3 extends over 16 amino acids. V lost 2 bases, J lost 1 base, and 17 bases lay in between. CDR1 is GTSNPN, CDR2 SVGIG, per germline (reference sequence). Full variable domain (missing parts from reference TRBV30 and TRBJ1-1): SQTIHQWPATLVQPVGSPLSLECTVEGTSNPNLYWYRQAAGRGLQLLFYSVGIGQISSEVPQNLSASRPQDRQFILSSKKLLLSDSGFYLCAWSKRLRGGNTEAFFGQGTRLTVV.

The chain joins TRBV19 to TRBJ1-2, with TRBD1 identical over 11 bases. V was pared by 3 bases and J by 4 bases, with 4 bases of the junction left unmatched. The CDR3 length is 15 residues. Germline CDR1 reads LNHDA; CDR2 reads SQIVND (reference sequence). CDR3: CASSMDRGRFYGYTF. The CDR3 nucleotides are TGTGCCAGTAGTATGGACAGGGGGCGCTTCTATGGCTACACCTTC.

Judged by abundance, this clonotype is medium-sized. A read error may explain this, as a much larger clone is one base away. The rearrangement links TRBV7-8 to TRBJ2-7; 10 nucleotides agree with TRBD2. The CDR3 length is 16 residues. Germline V CDR1 and CDR2: SGHVS, FQNEAQ. In DNA form, the CDR3 reads TGTGCCAGCAGCCCGCGGACTAGCGGATACCCCTACGGGCAGTACTTC. The encoded protein is CASSPRTSGYPYGQYF.

The table lists this clonotype with a few counts. This may be a read error: a much more frequent sequence differs by one nucleotide. The gene calls are TRBV14 and TRBJ2-5; no firm D call. Germline CDR1 and CDR2: SGHDN and FVKESK. The CDR3 extends over 14 amino acids. The V gene lost 0 bases and the J gene lost 5 bases, with 10 bases spanning the gap. CDR3 sequence: CASSQDGVGETQYF. The CDR3 bases are TGTGCCAGCAGCCAAGACGGCGTGGGGGAGACCCAGTACTTC.

This clonotype is classed as large. J is TRBJ1-4 and V is TRBV29-1; 7 bases are a match to TRBD1. The length of the CDR3 is 14 residues. Trimming took 6 bases from V and 8 from J; bases not matched to a gene: 12. Germline-derived CDR1 and CDR2 are SQVTM and ANQGSEA. The CDR3 nucleotides are TGCAGCGTAACCGGACAGGCCTCCAACGAAAAACTGTTTTTT. Protein product: CSVTGQASNEKLFF.

Judged by abundance, this clonotype is hyperexpanded. V is TRBV28 and J is TRBJ2-6; D is undetermined. The CDR3 runs 14 residues. The germline gives CDR1 MDHEN, CDR2 SYDVKM. Trimming stripped 7 bases from V and 2 bases from J, with 9 bases between. The CDR3 sequence: CASTQQAGANVLTF. CDR3 in DNA: TGTGCCAGCACCCAGCAAGCTGGGGCCAACGTCCTGACTTTC.

This clonotype rates as hyperexpanded (1% or more). The J gene is TRBJ1-4, the V gene TRBV2; D perhaps matches TRBD1 (5 bases). The germline V gene encodes CDR1 SNHLY and CDR2 FYNNEI. The CDR3 totals 19 residues. Trimming shortened V by 0 bases and J by 5 bases, and 22 bases separated the two germline ends. The CDR3 loop is CASSEALPGELGVNEKLFF. The DNA of the CDR3 is TGTGCCAGCAGTGAAGCGCTTCCGGGAGAACTAGGGGTGAATGAAAAACTGTTTTTT.

This clonotype counts as large. The chain recombines TRBV29-1 with TRBJ1-2; no clear D. The CDR3 spans 12 residues. V was pared by 7 bases and J by 6 bases, with 15 bases between. Germline CDR1 reads SQVTM; CDR2 reads ANQGSEA. The CDR3 coding sequence is TGCAGCGCCGCTGTTGCCTCCGATGGCTACACCTTC. Translated: CSAAVASDGYTF.

This clonotype is labeled as large. The chain carries TRBV5-6 and TRBJ2-1; 8 bases agree with TRBD1. Germline CDR1 SGHDT, CDR2 YYEEEE. This CDR3 has 16 amino acids. Germline trimming cut 2 bases from V and 2 bases from J; bases unmatched to any gene: 6. The CDR3 sequence is CASSLTTGGAYNEQFF. The CDR3 DNA sequence: TGTGCCAGCAGCTTAACCACAGGGGGAGCCTACAATGAGCAGTTCTTC.

This clonotype is large (0.1 to 1%) by share. The rearrangement links TRBV20-1 to TRBJ2-1; D is unclear. The germline gives CDR1 DFQATT, CDR2 SNEGSKA (reference sequence). The CDR3 contains 10 residues. V lost 5 bases, J lost 10 bases, and 9 bases lay in between. The CDR3 DNA follows: TGCAGTGCTGGACGGGCCGAGCAGTTCTTC. Protein sequence: CSAGRAEQFF.